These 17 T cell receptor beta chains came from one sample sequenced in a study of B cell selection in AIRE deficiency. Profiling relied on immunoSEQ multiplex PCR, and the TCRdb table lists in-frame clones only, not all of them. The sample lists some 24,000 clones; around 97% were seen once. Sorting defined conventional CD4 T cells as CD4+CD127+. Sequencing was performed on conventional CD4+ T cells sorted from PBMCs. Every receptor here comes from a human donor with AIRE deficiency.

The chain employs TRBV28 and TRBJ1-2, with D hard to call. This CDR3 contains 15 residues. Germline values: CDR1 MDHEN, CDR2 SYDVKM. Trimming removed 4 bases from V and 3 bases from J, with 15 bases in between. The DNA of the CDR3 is TGTGCCAGCAGTTCCCCCCGGGGAGGGTACTATGGCTACACCTTC. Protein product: CASSSPRGGYYGYTF.

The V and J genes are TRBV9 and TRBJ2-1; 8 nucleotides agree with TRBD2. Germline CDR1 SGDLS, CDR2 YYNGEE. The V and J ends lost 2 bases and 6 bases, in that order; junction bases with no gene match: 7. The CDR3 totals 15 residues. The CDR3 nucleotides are TGTGCCAGCAGCGTTAGCGGGATCGATGGCAATGAGCAGTTCTTC. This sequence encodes CASSVSGIDGNEQFF.

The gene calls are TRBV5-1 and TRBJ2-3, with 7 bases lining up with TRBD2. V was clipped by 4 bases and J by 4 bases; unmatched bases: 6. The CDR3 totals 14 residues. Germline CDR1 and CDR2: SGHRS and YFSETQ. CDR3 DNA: TGCGCCAGCAGCGGGGGGGTGCAGCCAGATACGCAGTATTTT. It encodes CASSGGVQPDTQYF.

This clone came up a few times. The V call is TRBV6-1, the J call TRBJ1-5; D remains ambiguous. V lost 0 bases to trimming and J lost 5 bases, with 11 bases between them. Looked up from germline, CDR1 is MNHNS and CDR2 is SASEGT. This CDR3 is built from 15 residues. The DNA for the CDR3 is TGTGCCAGCAGTGAAGCCGGAGGGATTCATCAGCCCCAGCATTTT. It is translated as CASSEAGGIHQPQHF.

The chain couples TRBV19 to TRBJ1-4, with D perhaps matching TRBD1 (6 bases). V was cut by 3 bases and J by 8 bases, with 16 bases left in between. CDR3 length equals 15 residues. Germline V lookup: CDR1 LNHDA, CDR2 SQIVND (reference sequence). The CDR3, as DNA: TGTGCCAGTAGTATGCGGTCCGAGACAGGAGAAAAACTGTTTTTT. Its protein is CASSMRSETGEKLFF.

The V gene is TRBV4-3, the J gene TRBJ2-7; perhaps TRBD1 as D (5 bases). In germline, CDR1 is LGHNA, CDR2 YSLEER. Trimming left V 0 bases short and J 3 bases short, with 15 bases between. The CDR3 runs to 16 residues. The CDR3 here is CASSQDWEGAGYEQYF. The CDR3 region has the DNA TGCGCCAGCAGCCAAGATTGGGAAGGGGCTGGCTACGAGCAGTACTTC.

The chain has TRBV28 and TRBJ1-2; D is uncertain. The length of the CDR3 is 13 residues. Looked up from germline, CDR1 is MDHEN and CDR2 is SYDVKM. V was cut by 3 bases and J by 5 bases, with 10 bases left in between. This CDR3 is CASSFSTPYGYTF. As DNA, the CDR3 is TGTGCCAGCAGTTTCAGCACCCCTTATGGCTACACCTTC.

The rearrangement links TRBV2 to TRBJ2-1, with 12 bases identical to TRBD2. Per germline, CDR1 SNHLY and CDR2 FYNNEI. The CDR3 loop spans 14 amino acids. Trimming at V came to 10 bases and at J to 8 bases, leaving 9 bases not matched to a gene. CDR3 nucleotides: TGTGCCAATAGAGAGACTAGCGGGAGCTATGAGCAGTTCTTC. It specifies CANRETSGSYEQFF.

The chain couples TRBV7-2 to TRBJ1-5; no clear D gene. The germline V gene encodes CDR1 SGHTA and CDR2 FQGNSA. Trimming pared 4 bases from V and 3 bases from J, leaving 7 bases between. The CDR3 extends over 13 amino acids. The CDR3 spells CASSSNSNQPQHF. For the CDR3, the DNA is TGTGCCAGCAGCTCCAACTCCAATCAGCCCCAGCATTTT. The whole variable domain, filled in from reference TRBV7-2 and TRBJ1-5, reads GAGVSQSPSNKVTEKGKDVELRCDPISGHTALYWYRQSLGQGLEFLIYFQGNSAPDKSGLPSDRFSAERTGGSVSTLTIQRTQQEDSAVYLCASSSNSNQPQHFGDGTRLSIL.

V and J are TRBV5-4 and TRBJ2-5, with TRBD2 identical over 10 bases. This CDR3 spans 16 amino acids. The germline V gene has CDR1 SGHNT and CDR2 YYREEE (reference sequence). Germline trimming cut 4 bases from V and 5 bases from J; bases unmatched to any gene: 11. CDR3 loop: CASSVRLAGGRETQYF. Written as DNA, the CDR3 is TGTGCCAGCAGCGTGAGGTTAGCGGGAGGTCGGGAGACCCAGTACTTC.

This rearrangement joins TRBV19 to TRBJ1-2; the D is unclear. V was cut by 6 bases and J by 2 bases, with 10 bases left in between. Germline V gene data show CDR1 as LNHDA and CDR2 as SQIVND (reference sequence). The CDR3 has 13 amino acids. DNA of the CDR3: TGTGCCAGTAGCCTGGCAGAGAACTATGGCTACACCTTC. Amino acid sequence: CASSLAENYGYTF.

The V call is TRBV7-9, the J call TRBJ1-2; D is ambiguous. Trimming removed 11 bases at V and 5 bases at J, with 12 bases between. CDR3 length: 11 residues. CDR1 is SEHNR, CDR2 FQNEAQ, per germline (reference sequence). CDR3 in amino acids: CAGTGEYGYTF. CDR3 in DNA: TGTGCCGGAACCGGGGAATATGGCTACACCTTC.

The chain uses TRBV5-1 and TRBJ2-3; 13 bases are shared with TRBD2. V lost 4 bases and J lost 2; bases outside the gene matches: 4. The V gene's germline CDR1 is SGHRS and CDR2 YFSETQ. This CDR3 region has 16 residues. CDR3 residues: CASSLGTSGTTDTQYF. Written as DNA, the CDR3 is TGCGCCAGCAGCCTGGGGACTAGCGGGACCACAGATACGCAGTATTTT.

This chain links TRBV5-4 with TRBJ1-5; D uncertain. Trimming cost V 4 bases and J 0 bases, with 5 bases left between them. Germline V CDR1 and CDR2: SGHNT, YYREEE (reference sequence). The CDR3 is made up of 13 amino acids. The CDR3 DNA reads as TGTGCCAGCAGCCTCTATAGCAATCAGCCCCAGCATTTT. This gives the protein CASSLYSNQPQHF.

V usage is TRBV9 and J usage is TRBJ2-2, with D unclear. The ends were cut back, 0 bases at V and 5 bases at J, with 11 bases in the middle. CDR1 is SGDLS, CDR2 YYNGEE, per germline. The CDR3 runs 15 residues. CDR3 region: CASSVESLVTGELFF. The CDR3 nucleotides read TGTGCCAGCAGCGTAGAGTCTCTAGTTACCGGGGAGCTGTTTTTT.

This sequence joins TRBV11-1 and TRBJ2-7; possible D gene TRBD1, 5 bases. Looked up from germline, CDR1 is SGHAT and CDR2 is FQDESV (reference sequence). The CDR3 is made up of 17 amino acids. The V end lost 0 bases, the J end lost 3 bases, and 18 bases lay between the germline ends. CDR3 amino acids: CASSLAIGRKGFYEQYF. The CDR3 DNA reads TGTGCCAGCAGCTTAGCGATAGGACGGAAGGGGTTCTACGAGCAGTACTTC.

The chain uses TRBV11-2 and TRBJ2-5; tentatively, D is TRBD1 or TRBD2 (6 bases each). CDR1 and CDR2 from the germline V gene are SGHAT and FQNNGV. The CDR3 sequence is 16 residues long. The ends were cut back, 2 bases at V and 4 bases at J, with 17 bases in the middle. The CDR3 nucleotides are TGTGCCAGCAGCTTAAGGGGGGTCCAGAGTCGAGAGACCCAGTACTTC. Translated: CASSLRGVQSRETQYF. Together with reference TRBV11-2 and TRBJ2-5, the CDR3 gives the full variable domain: EAGVAQSPRYKIIEKRQSVAFWCNPISGHATLYWYQQILGQGPKLLIQFQNNGVVDDSQLPKDRFSAERLKGVDSTLKIQPAKLEDSAVYLCASSLRGVQSRETQYFGPGTRLLVL.